The present T cell receptor (beta chain) was sequenced within a study of blood T cell repertoires in COVID-19. As for the study in general: Donors in the United States, Italy and Spain gave samples during acute or convalescent COVID-19. T cells, B-cell-depleted T cells, or PBMCs provided the cDNA or gDNA that served as material.

Authors' processing steps: Reference gene primer amplification in the assay estimated nucleated cell counts. This table comes from immunoSEQ multiplex PCR, and its TCRdb copy is limited to in-frame clones, with some not included. V and J calls and clone size follow that table, whereas D and trimming were derived from the DNA. Of 180,000 or so clones in the sample, 82% are singletons; the top ten hold roughly 8.1%. This CDR3 spans 14 amino acids. Trimming took 10 bases from V and 3 from J, leaving 19 bases between them. Germline V gene sequence: CDR1 MNHEY, CDR2 SVGAGI. This TCR was recovered from a woman aged 65 to 85 with acute or convalescent COVID-19. The chain is built from TRBV6-5 and TRBJ2-7; perhaps TRBD1 as D (5 bases). Sequenced material: peripheral blood. The CDR3 reads CANRPLGENYEQYF. DNA for the CDR3: TGTGCCAACCGGCCGCTAGGGGAAAACTACGAGCAGTACTTC.